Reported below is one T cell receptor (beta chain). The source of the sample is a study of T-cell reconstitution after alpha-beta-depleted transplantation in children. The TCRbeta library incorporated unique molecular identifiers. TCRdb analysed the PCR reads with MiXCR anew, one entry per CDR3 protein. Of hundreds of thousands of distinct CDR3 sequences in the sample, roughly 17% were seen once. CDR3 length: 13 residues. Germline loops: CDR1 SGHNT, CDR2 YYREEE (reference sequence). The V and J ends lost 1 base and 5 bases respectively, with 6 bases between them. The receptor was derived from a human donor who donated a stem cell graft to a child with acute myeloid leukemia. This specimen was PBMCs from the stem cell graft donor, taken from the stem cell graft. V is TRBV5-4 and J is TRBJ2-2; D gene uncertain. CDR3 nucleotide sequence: TGTGCCAGCAGCTTGTCTTGGACCGGGGAGCTGTTTTTT. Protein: CASSLSWTGELFF. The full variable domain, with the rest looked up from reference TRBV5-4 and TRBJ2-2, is ETGVTQSPTHLIKTRGQQVTLRCSSQSGHNTVSWYQQALGQGPQFIFQYYREEENGRGNFPPRFSGLQFPNYSSELNVNALELDDSALYLCASSLSWTGELFFGEGSRLTVL.